The clone carrying this T cell receptor beta chain was counted at least ten times. This sample is drawn from a study of early T cells in non-severe SARS-CoV-2 infection. Whole-study context: Bulk RNA isolated from unsorted whole blood underwent sequencing; chains were not paired.

Attachment of unique molecular identifiers to individual cDNA molecules was performed. One entry per CDR3 protein results from TCRdb running MiXCR on the 5' RACE reads. This table has 65,000 to 85,000 distinct CDR3 sequences, 8% to 10% appearing once. The germline gives CDR1 SGHTA, CDR2 FQGNSA. The CDR3 consists of 16 residues. The germline V and J ends were trimmed by 5 bases and 2 bases, with 17 bases remaining between them. The sequence derives from an adult who was a healthcare worker with PCR-confirmed SARS-CoV-2 infection or an uninfected control (not recorded which). The sample here was whole blood, taken at baseline. The chain has TRBV7-2 and TRBJ2-3, with D perhaps given as TRBD1 or TRBD2 (5 bases each). CDR3: CASSRGGSSFTDTQYF. CDR3 in DNA: TGTGCCAGCAGCCGGGGCGGCAGCTCCTTCACAGATACGCAGTATTTT.